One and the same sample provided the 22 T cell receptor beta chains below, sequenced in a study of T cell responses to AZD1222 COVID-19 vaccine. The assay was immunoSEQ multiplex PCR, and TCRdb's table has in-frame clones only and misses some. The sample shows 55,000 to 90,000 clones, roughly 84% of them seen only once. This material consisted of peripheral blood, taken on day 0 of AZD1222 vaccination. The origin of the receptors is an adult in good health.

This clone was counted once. CDR3: CAIGPPGTGAVEQYF. The CDR3 nucleotides read TGTGCCATCGGCCCTCCCGGGACAGGGGCGGTCGAGCAGTACTTC. This sequence joins TRBV10-3 and TRBJ2-7; 10 bases are a match to TRBD1. Germline V gives CDR1 ENHRY, CDR2 SYGVKD. Unmatched junction bases numbered 13, after V lost 8 bases and J lost 6 bases. The CDR3 runs to 15 residues.

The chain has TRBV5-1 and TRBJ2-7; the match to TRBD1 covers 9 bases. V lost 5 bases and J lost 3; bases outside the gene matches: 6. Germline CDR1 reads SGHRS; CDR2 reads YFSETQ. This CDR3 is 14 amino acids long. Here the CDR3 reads CASRPGTGRYEQYF. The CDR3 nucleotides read TGCGCCAGCAGACCCGGGACAGGGCGCTACGAGCAGTACTTC.

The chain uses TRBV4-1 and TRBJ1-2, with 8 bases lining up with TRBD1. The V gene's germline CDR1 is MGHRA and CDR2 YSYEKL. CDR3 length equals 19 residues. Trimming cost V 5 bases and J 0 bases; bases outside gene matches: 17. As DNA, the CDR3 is TGCGCCAGCAGCTACCTCGGACAGGGCCCTGGGGGGACTAACTATGGCTACACCTTC. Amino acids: CASSYLGQGPGGTNYGYTF.

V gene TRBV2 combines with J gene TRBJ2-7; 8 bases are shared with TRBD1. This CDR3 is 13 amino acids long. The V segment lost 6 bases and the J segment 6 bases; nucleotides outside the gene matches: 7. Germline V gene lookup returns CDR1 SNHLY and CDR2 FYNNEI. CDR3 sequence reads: CASRRTGLTEQYF. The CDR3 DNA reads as TGTGCCAGCAGGAGGACAGGGTTAACCGAGCAGTACTTC.

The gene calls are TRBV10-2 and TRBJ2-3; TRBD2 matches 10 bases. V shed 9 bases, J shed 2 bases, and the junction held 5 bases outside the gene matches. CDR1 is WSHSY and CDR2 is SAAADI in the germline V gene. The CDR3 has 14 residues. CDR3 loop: CASLAGASTDTQYF. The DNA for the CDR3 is TGCGCCAGTCTAGCGGGGGCCTCCACAGATACGCAGTATTTT.

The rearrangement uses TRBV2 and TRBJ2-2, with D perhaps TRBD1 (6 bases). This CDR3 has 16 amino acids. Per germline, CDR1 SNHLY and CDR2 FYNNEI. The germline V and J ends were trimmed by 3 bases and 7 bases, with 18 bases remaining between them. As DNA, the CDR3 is TGTGCCAGCAGTGACGAGTCCCGGGACAAAAGCGGGGAGCTGTTTTTT. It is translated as CASSDESRDKSGELFF.

The CDR3 sequence: CASSQVPRGGLTDTQYF. The CDR3 region has the DNA TGTGCCAGCAGCCAAGTTCCTCGGGGGGGCCTCACAGATACGCAGTATTTT. The V call is TRBV3-1 (or the pseudogene TRBV3-2), the J call TRBJ2-3, with 8 nucleotides matching TRBD2. Trimming removed 1 base from V and 2 bases from J; junction bases left unmatched: 8. There are 17 residues in the CDR3. Germline assignment: CDR1 LGHDT and CDR2 YNNKEL (reference sequence).

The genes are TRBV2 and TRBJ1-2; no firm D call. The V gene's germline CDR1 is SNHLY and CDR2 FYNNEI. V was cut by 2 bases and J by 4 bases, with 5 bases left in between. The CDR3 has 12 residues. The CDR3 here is CASSEQLYGYTF. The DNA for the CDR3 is TGTGCCAGCAGTGAACAGCTCTATGGCTACACCTTC.

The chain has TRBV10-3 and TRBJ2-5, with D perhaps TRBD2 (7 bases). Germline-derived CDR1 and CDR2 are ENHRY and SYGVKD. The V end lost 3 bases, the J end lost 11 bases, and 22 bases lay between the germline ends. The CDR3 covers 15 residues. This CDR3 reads CAISDSLQGTGGQYF. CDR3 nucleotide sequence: TGTGCCATCAGTGATAGTTTACAGGGTACCGGGGGGCAGTACTTC.

The CDR3 nucleotides are TGTGCCAGCAGTTTATTGACAGGGGGCGGAAATCAGCCCCAGCATTTT. This sequence encodes CASSLLTGGGNQPQHF. The chain is built from TRBV28 and TRBJ1-5; 10 nucleotides line up with TRBD1. This CDR3 is 16 amino acids long. V shed 1 base, J shed 4 bases, and the junction held 4 bases outside the gene matches. The germline V gene has CDR1 MDHEN and CDR2 SYDVKM. Using reference TRBV28 and TRBJ1-5 for the parts outside the CDR3, the full variable domain is DVKVTQSSRYLVKRTGEKVFLECVQDMDHENMFWYRQDPGLGLRLIYFSYDVKMKEKGDIPEGYSVSREKKERFSLILESASTNQTSMYLCASSLLTGGGNQPQHFGDGTRLSIL.

The CDR3 sequence: CASSPEGQRSPLHF. CDR3 DNA: TGTGCCAGCTCACCCGAAGGCCAACGCTCACCCCTCCACTTT. This sequence joins TRBV18 and TRBJ1-6; no firm D call. The CDR3 extends over 14 amino acids. Looked up from germline, CDR1 is KGHSH and CDR2 is LQKENI. V gave up 3 bases and J gave up 10 bases, with 13 bases separating them.

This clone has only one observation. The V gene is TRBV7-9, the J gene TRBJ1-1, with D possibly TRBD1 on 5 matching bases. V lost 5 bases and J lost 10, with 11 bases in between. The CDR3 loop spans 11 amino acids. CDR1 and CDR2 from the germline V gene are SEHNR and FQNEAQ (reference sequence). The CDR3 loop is CASSQRQRAFF. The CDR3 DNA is TGTGCCAGCAGCCAAAGACAGAGAGCTTTCTTT.

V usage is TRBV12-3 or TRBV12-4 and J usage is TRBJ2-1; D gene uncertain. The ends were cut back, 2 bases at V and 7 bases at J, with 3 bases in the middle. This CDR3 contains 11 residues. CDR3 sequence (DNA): TGTGCCAGCAGTTTATCGAATGAGCAGTTCTTC. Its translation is CASSLSNEQFF.

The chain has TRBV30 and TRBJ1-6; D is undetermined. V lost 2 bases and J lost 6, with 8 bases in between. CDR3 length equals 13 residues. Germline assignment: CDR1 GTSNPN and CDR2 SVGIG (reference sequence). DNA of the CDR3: TGTGCCTGGAGTATAGGGCTTAATTCACCCCTCCACTTT. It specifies CAWSIGLNSPLHF.

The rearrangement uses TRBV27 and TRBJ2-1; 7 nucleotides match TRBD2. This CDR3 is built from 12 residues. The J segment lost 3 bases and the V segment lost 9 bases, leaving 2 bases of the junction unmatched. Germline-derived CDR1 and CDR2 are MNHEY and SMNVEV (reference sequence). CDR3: CARTSYYNEQFF. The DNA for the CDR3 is TGTGCCAGGACTAGCTACTACAATGAGCAGTTCTTC.

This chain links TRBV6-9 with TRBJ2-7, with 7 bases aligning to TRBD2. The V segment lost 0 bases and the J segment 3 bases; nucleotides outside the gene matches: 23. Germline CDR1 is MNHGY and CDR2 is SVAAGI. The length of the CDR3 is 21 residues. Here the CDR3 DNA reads TGTGCCAGCAGTTATTCTGGTTACGGGGGGAATGAGGAGAGGGACTACTACGAGCAGTACTTC. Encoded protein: CASSYSGYGGNEERDYYEQYF.

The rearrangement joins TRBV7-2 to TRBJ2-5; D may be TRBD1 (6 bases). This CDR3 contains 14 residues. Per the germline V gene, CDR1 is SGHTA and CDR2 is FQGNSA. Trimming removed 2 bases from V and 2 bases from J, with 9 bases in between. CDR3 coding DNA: TGTGCCAGCAGCTTAAGCAGGGGTCAAGAGACCCAGTACTTC. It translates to CASSLSRGQETQYF.

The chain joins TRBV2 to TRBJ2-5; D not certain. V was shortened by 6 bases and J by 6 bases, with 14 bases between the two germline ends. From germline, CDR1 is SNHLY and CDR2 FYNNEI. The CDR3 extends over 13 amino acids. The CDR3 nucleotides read TGTGCCAGCAGCCCCCTAGGAGAACAGACCCAGTACTTC. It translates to CASSPLGEQTQYF.

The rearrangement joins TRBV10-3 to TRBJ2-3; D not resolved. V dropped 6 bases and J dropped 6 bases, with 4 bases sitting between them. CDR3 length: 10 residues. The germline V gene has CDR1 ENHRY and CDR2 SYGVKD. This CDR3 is CAIRTDTQYF. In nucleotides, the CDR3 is TGTGCCATCAGGACGGATACGCAGTATTTT.

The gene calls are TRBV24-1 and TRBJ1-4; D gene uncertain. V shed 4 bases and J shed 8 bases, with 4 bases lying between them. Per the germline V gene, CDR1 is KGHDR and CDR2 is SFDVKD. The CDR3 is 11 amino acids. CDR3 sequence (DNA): TGTGCCACCAGTGACAGGGAAAAACTGTTTTTT. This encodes CATSDREKLFF.

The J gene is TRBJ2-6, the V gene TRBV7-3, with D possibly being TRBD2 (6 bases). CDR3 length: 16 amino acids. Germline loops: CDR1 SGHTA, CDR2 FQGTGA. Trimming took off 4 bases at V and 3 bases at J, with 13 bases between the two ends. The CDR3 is CASSSAGRGGANVLTF. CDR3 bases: TGTGCCAGCAGCTCCGCGGGGCGGGGTGGGGCCAACGTCCTGACTTTC.

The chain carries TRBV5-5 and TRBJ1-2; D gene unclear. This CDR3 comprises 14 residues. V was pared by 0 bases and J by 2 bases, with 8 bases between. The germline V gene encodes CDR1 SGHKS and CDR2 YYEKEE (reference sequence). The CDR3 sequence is CASSLVPMNYGYTF. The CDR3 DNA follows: TGTGCCAGCAGCTTGGTTCCGATGAACTATGGCTACACCTTC.